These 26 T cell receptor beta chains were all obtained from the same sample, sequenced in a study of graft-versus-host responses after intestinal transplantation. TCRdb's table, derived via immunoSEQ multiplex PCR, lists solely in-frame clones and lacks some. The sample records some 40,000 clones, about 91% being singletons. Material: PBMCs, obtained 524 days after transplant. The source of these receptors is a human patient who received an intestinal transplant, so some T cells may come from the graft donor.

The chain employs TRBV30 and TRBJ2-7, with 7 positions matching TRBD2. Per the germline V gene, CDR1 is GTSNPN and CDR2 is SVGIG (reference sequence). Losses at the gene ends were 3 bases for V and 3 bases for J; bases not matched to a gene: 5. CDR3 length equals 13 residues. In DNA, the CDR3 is TGTGCCTGGAGGGGGGGGATTGGCTACGAGCAGTACTTC. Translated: CAWRGGIGYEQYF.

Here the CDR3 DNA reads TGTGCCAGCAGTTTCACCCAGGGTACCTACGAGCAGTACTTC. It is translated as CASSFTQGTYEQYF. V is TRBV28 and J is TRBJ2-7; D perhaps matches TRBD1 (5 bases). Trimming left V 3 bases short and J 2 bases short, with 11 bases between. Germline V gene lookup returns CDR1 MDHEN and CDR2 SYDVKM. This CDR3 comprises 14 residues.

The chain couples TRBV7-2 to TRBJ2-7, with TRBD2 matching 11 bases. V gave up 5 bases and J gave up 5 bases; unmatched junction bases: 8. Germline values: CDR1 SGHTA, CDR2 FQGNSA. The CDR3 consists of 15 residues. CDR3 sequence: CASSLRTSGWDEQYF. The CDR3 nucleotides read TGTGCCAGCAGCCTCCGGACTAGCGGGTGGGACGAGCAGTACTTC.

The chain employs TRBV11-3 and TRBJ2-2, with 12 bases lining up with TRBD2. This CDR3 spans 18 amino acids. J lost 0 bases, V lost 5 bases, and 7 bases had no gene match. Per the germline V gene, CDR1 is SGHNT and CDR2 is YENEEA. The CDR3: CASSRRGLAGPNTGELFF. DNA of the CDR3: TGTGCCAGCAGCCGCCGAGGACTAGCGGGACCGAACACCGGGGAGCTGTTTTTT.

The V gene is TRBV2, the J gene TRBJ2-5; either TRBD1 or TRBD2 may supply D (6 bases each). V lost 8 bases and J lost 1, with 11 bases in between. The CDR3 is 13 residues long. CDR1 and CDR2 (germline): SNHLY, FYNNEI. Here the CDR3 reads CASHKGGQETQYF. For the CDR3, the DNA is TGTGCCAGCCACAAGGGGGGCCAAGAGACCCAGTACTTC. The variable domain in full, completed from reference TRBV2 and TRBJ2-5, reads EPEVTQTPSHQVTQMGQEVILRCVPISNHLYFYWYRQILGQKVEFLVSFYNNEISEKSEIFDDQFSVERPDGSNFTLKIRSTKLEDSAMYFCASHKGGQETQYFGPGTRLLVL.

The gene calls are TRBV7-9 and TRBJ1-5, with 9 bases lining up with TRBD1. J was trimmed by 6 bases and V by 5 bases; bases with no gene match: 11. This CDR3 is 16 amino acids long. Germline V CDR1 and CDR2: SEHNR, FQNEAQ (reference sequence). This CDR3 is CASSPGTGKTGQPQHF. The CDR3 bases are TGTGCCAGCAGCCCGGGGACAGGGAAGACTGGTCAGCCCCAGCATTTT.

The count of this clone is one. CDR3 DNA sequence: TGTGCCAGCAGCTTGGAGGGGGGGGTGACAGATACGCAGTATTTT. Protein product: CASSLEGGVTDTQYF. This chain links TRBV5-8 with TRBJ2-3; D is perhaps TRBD2 (7 bases). Germline V gene sequence: CDR1 SGHTS, CDR2 YDEGEE. The CDR3 is 15 amino acids. Trimming left V 0 bases short and J 3 bases short, with 11 bases between.

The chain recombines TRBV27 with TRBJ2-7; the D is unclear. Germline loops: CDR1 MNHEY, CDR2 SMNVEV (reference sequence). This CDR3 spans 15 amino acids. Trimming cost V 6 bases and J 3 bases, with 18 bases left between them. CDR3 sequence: CASSVSFPPNYEQYF. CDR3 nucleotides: TGTGCCAGCAGCGTCTCCTTTCCGCCTAACTACGAGCAGTACTTC.

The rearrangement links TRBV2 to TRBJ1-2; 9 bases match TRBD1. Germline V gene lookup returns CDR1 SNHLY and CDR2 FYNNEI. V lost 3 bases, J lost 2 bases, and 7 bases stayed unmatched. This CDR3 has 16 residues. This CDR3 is CASSDFDRGGNYGYTF. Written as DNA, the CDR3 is TGTGCCAGCAGTGATTTTGACAGGGGGGGAAACTATGGCTACACCTTC.

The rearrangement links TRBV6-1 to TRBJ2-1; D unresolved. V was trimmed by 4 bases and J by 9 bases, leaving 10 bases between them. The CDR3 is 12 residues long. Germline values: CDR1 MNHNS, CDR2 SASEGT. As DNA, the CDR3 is TGTGCCAGCAGTGCAGTTCGTGCTGAGCAGTTCTTC. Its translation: CASSAVRAEQFF.

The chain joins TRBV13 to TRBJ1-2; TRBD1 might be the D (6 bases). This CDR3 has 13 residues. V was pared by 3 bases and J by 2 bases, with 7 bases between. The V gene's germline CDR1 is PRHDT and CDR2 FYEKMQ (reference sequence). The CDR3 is CASSLRGNYGYTF. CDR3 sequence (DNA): TGTGCCAGCAGCTTGAGGGGGAACTATGGCTACACCTTC.

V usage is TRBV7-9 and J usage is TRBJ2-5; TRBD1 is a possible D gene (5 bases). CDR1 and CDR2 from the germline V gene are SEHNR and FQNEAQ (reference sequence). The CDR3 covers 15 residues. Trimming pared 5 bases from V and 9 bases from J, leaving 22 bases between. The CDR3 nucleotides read TGTGCCAGCAGCCTCCCCAAGGGGCAGGTAGGAGCCCAGTACTTC. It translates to CASSLPKGQVGAQYF.

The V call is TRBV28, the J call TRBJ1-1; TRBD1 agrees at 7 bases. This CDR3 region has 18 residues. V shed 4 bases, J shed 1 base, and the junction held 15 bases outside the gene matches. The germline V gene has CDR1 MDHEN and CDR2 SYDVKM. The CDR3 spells CASSSPKGAPLRNTEAFF. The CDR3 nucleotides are TGTGCCAGCAGTTCCCCCAAGGGGGCCCCTTTAAGGAACACTGAAGCTTTCTTT.

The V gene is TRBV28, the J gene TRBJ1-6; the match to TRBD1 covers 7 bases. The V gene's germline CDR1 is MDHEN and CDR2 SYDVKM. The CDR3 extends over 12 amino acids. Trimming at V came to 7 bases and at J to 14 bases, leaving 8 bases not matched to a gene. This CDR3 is CASTKRDRALHF. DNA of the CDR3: TGTGCCAGCACCAAAAGGGACAGAGCCCTCCACTTT.

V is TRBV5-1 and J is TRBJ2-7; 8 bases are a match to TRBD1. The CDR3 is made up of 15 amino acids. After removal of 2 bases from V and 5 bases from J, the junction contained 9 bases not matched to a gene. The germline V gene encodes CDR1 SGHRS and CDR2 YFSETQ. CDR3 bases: TGCGCCAGCAGCTTAGTCGGACAGGGTGGACACGAGCAGTACTTC. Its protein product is CASSLVGQGGHEQYF.

The CDR3 loop reads CASSQGSNSPLHF. CDR3 bases: TGCGCCAGCAGCCAAGGCAGTAATTCACCCCTCCACTTT. The V gene is TRBV4-3, the J gene TRBJ1-6; D remains ambiguous. The CDR3 loop spans 13 amino acids. V was trimmed by 1 base and J by 6 bases, leaving 4 bases between them. From germline, CDR1 is LGHNA and CDR2 YSLEER.

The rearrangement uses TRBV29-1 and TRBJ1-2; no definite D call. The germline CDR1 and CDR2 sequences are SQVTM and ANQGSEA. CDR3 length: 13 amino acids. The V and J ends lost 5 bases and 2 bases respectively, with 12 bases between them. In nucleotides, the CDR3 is TGCAGCGTTCTTCCCAGAACAAACTATGGCTACACCTTC. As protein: CSVLPRTNYGYTF.

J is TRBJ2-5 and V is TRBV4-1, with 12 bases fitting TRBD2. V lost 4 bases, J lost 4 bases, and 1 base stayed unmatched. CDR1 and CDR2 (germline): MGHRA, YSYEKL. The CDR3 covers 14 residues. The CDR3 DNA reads TGCGCCAGCAGCCGGGGACTAGCGGGAGAGACCCAGTACTTC. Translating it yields CASSRGLAGETQYF.

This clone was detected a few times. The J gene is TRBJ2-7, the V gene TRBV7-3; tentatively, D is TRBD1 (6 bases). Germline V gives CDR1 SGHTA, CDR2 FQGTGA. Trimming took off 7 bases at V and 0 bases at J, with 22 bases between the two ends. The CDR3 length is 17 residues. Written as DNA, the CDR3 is TGTGCCAGCACCGATAAAAGGCAGGGGCGACACTCCTACGAGCAGTACTTC. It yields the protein CASTDKRQGRHSYEQYF.

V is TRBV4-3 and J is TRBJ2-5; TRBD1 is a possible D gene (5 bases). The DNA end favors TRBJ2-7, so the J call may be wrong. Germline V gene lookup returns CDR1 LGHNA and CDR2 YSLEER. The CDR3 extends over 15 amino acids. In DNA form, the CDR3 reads TGCGCCAGCAGCCAAGAAGAAAAGGACACCTACGAGCAGTACTTC. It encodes CASSQEEKDTYEQYF.

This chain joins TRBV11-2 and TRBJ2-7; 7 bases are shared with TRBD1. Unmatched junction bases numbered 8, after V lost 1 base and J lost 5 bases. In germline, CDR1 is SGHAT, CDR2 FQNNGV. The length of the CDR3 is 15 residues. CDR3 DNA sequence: TGTGCCAGCAGCTTAGTAGGATTTGGACAGGACGAGCAGTACTTC. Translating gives CASSLVGFGQDEQYF.

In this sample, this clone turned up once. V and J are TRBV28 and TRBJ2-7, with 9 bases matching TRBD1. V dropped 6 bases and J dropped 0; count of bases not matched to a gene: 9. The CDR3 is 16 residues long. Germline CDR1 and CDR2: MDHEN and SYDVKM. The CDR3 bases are TGTGCCAGCAGCTTTTCTACAGGGGGCCTCTCCTACGAGCAGTACTTC. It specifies CASSFSTGGLSYEQYF.

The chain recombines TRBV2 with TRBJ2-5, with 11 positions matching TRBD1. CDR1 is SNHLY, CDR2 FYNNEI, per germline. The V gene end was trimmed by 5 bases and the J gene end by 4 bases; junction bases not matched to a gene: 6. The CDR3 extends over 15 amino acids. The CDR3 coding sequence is TGTGCCAGCAGTTGGGGGACAGGGGGATTAGAGACCCAGTACTTC. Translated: CASSWGTGGLETQYF.

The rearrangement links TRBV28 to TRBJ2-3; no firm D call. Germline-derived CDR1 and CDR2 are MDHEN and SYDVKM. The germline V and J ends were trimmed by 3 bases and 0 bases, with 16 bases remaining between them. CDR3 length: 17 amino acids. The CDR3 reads CASSFDLENFSTDTQYF. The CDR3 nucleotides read TGTGCCAGCAGTTTTGATTTAGAGAACTTCAGCACAGATACGCAGTATTTT. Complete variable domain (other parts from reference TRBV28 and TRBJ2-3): DVKVTQSSRYLVKRTGEKVFLECVQDMDHENMFWYRQDPGLGLRLIYFSYDVKMKEKGDIPEGYSVSREKKERFSLILESASTNQTSMYLCASSFDLENFSTDTQYFGPGTRLTVL.

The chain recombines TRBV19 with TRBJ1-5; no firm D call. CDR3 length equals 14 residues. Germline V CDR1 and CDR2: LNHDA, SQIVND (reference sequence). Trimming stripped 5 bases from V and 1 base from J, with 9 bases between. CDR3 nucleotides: TGTGCCAGTAGTTTAGGTGAAAGCAATCAGCCCCAGCATTTT. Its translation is CASSLGESNQPQHF. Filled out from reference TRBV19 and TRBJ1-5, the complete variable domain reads DGGITQSPKYLFRKEGQNVTLSCEQNLNHDAMYWYRQDPGQGLRLIYYSQIVNDFQKGDIAEGYSVSREKKESFPLTVTSAQKNPTAFYLCASSLGESNQPQHFGDGTRLSIL.

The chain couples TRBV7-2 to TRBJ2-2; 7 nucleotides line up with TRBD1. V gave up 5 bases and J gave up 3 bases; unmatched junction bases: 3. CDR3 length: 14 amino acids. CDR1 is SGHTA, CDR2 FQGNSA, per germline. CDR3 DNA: TGTGCCAGCAGCCCGGGACAGTACACCGGGGAGCTGTTTTTT. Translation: CASSPGQYTGELFF.